This TCR beta chain was recovered during a study of T cell repertoires in cytomegalovirus infection. Turning to the study itself: The public TCR beta signatures pointed to both CMV infection and matching HLA type.

As concerns this clonotype: Its antigen remains unknown.

A single record per CDR3 protein comes from TCRdb applying MiXCR to the reads. The table shows about 350,000 distinct CDR3 sequences, with around a third occurring only once. The CDR3 runs to 16 residues. The V and J ends lost 2 bases and 5 bases, in that order; junction bases with no gene match: 9. Germline CDR1 reads MNHGY; CDR2 reads SAAAGT. The specimen comprised cultured PBMCs, sampled from culture after CMV antigen stimulation. The genes are TRBV6-8 and TRBJ2-7; TRBD1 aligns across 10 bases. The sequence was collected from a human donor in good health (CMV status not recorded). Some clones in this sample may be carry-over from other donors' samples. CDR3 protein: CASSYKLTGGEDEQYF. The CDR3, as DNA: TGTGCCAGCAGTTACAAACTGACAGGGGGCGAGGACGAGCAGTACTTC.